Shown below are 3 T cell receptor beta chains from a single sample sequenced in a study of cytotoxic CD8 clonotypes in ibrutinib-treated CLL. Sequencing was performed with immunoSEQ multiplex PCR; in TCRdb, only in-frame clones are kept and a portion is missing. The table lists about 140,000 clones, 75% to 95% of them singletons. The sample in question was PBMCs, obtained after 12 months of ibrutinib treatment. Receptors originate from a human donor with chronic lymphocytic leukemia.

The chain joins TRBV5-8 to TRBJ1-1; D may be TRBD1 (5 bases). V lost 4 bases and J 4 bases, leaving 14 bases between the germline ends. CDR1 and CDR2 from the germline V gene are SGHTS and YDEGEE. CDR3 length equals 14 residues. The CDR3 coding sequence is TGTGCCAGCAGCCAACCCAGGGCTGTCACTGAAGCTTTCTTT. It translates to CASSQPRAVTEAFF.

The sample holds one count of this clone. The chain uses TRBV10-2 and TRBJ1-1; no clear D gene. There are 11 residues in the CDR3. Germline CDR1 and CDR2: WSHSY and SAAADI. The V gene lost 2 bases and the J gene lost 6 bases, with 4 bases spanning the gap. As DNA, the CDR3 is TGCGCCAGCAGTGAGCACTCTGAAGCTTTCTTT. It codes for CASSEHSEAFF.

The chain combines TRBV11-2 with TRBJ2-2, with unresolved D. In germline, CDR1 is SGHAT, CDR2 FQNNGV. Trimming removed 2 bases from V and 6 bases from J, with 10 bases in between. This CDR3 region has 14 residues. The CDR3 DNA sequence: TGTGCCAGCAGCTTATTCCAGGCGGCCGGGGAGCTGTTTTTT. This gives the protein CASSLFQAAGELFF.